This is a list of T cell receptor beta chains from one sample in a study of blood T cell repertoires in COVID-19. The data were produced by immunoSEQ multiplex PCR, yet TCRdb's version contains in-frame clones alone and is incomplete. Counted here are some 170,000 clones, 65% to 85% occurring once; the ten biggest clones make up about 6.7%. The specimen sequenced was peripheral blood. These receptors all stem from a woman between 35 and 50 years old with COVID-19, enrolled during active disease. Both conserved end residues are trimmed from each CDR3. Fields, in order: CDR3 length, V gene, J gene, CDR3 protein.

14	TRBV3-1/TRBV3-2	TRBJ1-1	ASSPWTGVMNTEAF
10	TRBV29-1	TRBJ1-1	SVERPATEAF
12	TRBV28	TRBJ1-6	ASRPPGGNSPLH
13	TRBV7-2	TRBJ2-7	ASSLASGEIHEQY
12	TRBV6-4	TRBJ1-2	ASSYGQSLGGYT
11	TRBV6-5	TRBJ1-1	ASSPVGDPEAF
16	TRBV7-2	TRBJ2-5	ASSSGNVAGGPEETQY
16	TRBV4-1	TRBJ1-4	ASSQDRGQGATNEKLF
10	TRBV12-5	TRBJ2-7	ASGLPGGEQY
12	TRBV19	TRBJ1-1	ASSKSQINTEAF
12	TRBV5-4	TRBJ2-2	ASSLPQATGELF
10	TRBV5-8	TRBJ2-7	ASSFRGNEQY
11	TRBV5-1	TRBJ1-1	ASSLGGNTEAF
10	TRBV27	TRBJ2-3	ASSVGGHTQY
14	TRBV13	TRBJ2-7	ASSFQYRGRGYEQY
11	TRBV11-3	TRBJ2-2	ASSLRTAGELF
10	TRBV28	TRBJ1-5	ATTESNQPQH
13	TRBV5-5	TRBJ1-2	ASSLVRDSRYGYT
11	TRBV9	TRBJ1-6	ASSRDTNSPLH
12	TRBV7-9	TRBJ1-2	ASSLAGQGYGYT
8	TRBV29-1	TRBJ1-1	SVEEIVAF
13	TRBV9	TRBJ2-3	ASSGPSGGTDTQY
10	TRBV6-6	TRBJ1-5	ASSLNNQPQH
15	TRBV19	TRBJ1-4	ASSGDRSFSTNEKLF
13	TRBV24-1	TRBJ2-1	ATSDETSGSNEQF
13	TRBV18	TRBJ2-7	ASSPYTSGSDEQY
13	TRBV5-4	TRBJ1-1	ASSWTGRVLTEAF
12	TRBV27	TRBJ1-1	ASSPDRGNTEAF
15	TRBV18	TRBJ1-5	ASSPVIYEGADQPQH
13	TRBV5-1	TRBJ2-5	ASSLVGRTQETQY
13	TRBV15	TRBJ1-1	ATSKPGQANTEAF
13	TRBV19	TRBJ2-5	ASSPLGGSGETQY